This TCR beta chain was profiled in a study of blood T cell repertoires in COVID-19. For the study at large: Sites across the United States, Italy and Spain contributed samples from acute and convalescent COVID-19. T cells, B-cell-depleted T cells, or PBMCs supplied cDNA or gDNA.

Authors' data handling: Amplification of reference gene primers provided the estimated nucleated cell counts. Some clones are missing from TCRdb's copy, which holds only in-frame ones; the method was immunoSEQ multiplex PCR. V and J calls and clone size are given by that table; D and trimming were obtained from the DNA. The sample yields roughly 70,000 clones, nearly 90% seen once. Sequences were obtained from peripheral blood. The receptor was derived from a man between 60 and 75 years old with acute or convalescent COVID-19.

The CDR3 sequence is CASSQVIQMNTEAFF. The CDR3 DNA follows: TGCGCCAGCAGCCAAGTTATCCAGATGAACACTGAAGCTTTCTTT. The rearrangement joins TRBV4-1 to TRBJ1-1; unclear D gene. The V gene lost 1 base and the J gene lost 0 bases, with 9 bases spanning the gap. This CDR3 contains 15 residues. The germline CDR1 and CDR2 sequences are MGHRA and YSYEKL.